This passage covers 24 T cell receptor beta chains from one sample sequenced in a study of cytomegalovirus exposure and HLA in healthy donors. The assay was immunoSEQ multiplex PCR, and TCRdb's table has in-frame clones only and misses some. The sample has under 200,000 clones; roughly 96% are singletons. Sample: PBMCs. These receptors all stem from a young woman in good health and CMV-seronegative.

The chain employs TRBV7-9 and TRBJ2-1; possibly TRBD2 for D (5 bases). This CDR3 contains 14 residues. CDR1 and CDR2 (germline): SEHNR, FQNEAQ (reference sequence). V was trimmed by 1 base and J by 7 bases, leaving 11 bases between them. The CDR3 is CASSLVLAWNEQFF. The DNA of the CDR3 is TGTGCCAGCAGCTTAGTCCTAGCATGGAATGAGCAGTTCTTC.

The genes are TRBV4-1 and TRBJ2-7; a weak D match, TRBD1 (9 bases). V was cut by 5 bases and J by 4 bases, with 18 bases left in between. CDR1 and CDR2 (germline): MGHRA, YSYEKL. This CDR3 has 15 amino acids. The CDR3 DNA reads TGCGCCAGCAGCAGTAGCGGGACAGGGTCTTACGAGCAGTACTTC. Its translation: CASSSSGTGSYEQYF.

The V gene is TRBV18, the J gene TRBJ2-7; 10 bases line up with TRBD1. Germline values: CDR1 KGHSH, CDR2 LQKENI. This CDR3 is 15 amino acids long. V shed 2 bases, J shed 6 bases, and the junction held 7 bases outside the gene matches. The CDR3 DNA reads as TGTGCCAGCTCACCATCGACAGGGGGCAGATCCGAGCAGTACTTC. Its translation: CASSPSTGGRSEQYF.

This clone was detected only once. The chain has TRBV19 and TRBJ1-2, with D possibly being TRBD1 (5 bases). Trimming shortened V by 5 bases and J by 2 bases, and 9 bases separated the two germline ends. CDR1 and CDR2 from the germline V gene are LNHDA and SQIVND (reference sequence). CDR3 length equals 13 residues. CDR3 DNA: TGTGCCAGTAGTCCCGCAGGGAACTATGGCTACACCTTC. The encoded protein is CASSPAGNYGYTF. Full variable domain (remainder filled in from reference TRBV19 and TRBJ1-2): DGGITQSPKYLFRKEGQNVTLSCEQNLNHDAMYWYRQDPGQGLRLIYYSQIVNDFQKGDIAEGYSVSREKKESFPLTVTSAQKNPTAFYLCASSPAGNYGYTFGSGTRLTVV.

The chain combines TRBV29-1 with TRBJ2-1, with D possibly matching TRBD2 (6 bases). Germline CDR1 reads SQVTM; CDR2 reads ANQGSEA. V was pared by 7 bases and J by 6 bases, with 13 bases between. The CDR3 runs 12 residues. This CDR3 reads CSGNRGGNEQFF. The CDR3 DNA follows: TGCAGCGGGAACCGGGGAGGCAATGAGCAGTTCTTC.

The rearrangement links TRBV2 to TRBJ2-3, with D tentatively TRBD1 (6 bases). This CDR3 contains 17 residues. Germline lookup yields CDR1 SNHLY and CDR2 FYNNEI. V shed 4 bases and J shed 0 bases, with 17 bases lying between them. The CDR3 loop is CASSAFTRRGSTDTQYF. The CDR3 DNA reads as TGTGCCAGCAGTGCATTCACCCGCAGGGGCAGCACAGATACGCAGTATTTT.

The V and J genes are TRBV18 and TRBJ1-1, with D maybe TRBD1 (5 bases). With 2 bases removed from V and 8 bases from J, the gap between germline ends came to 15 bases. Germline V CDR1 and CDR2: KGHSH, LQKENI. The CDR3 contains 14 residues. The CDR3 protein is CASSPTGTGREAFF. The DNA of the CDR3 is TGTGCCAGCTCACCAACGGGGACTGGGAGGGAAGCTTTCTTT.

The chain uses TRBV5-1 and TRBJ2-2; D is perhaps TRBD1 (6 bases). From germline, CDR1 is SGHRS and CDR2 YFSETQ. The CDR3 totals 15 residues. The germline V and J ends were trimmed by 1 base and 7 bases, with 14 bases remaining between them. The CDR3 sequence is CASSLRAGDGGELFF. As DNA, the CDR3 is TGCGCCAGCAGCTTGCGGGCAGGGGACGGCGGGGAGCTGTTTTTT.

The chain recombines TRBV2 with TRBJ2-5; no firm D call. In germline, CDR1 is SNHLY, CDR2 FYNNEI. The CDR3 sequence is 12 residues long. The V and J ends lost 2 bases and 3 bases respectively, with 4 bases between them. In nucleotides, the CDR3 is TGTGCCAGCAGTGAATCCGAAGAGACCCAGTACTTC. Protein product: CASSESEETQYF.

This chain connects TRBV5-1 to TRBJ2-5, with 10 positions matching TRBD2. The CDR3 extends over 17 amino acids. Trimming cost V 1 base and J 1 base; bases outside gene matches: 7. The germline V gene encodes CDR1 SGHRS and CDR2 YFSETQ. DNA of the CDR3: TGCGCCAGCAGCTTGCTTACTGGACTAGCGGCCCAAGAGACCCAGTACTTC. As protein: CASSLLTGLAAQETQYF.

The V gene is TRBV5-6, the J gene TRBJ2-5; D might be TRBD1 (5 bases). The CDR3 length is 17 residues. CDR1 is SGHDT and CDR2 is YYEEEE in the germline V gene. The V end lost 2 bases, the J end lost 4 bases, and 21 bases lay between the germline ends. DNA of the CDR3: TGTGCCAGCAGCTTCCGGGTCGCAGGGCGGTTCGGAGAGACCCAGTACTTC. As protein: CASSFRVAGRFGETQYF.

This clone was seen only once. The rearrangement joins TRBV9 to TRBJ2-7; TRBD2 matches at 12 bases. Looked up from germline, CDR1 is SGDLS and CDR2 is YYNGEE. V was clipped by 1 base and J by 7 bases; unmatched bases: 6. This CDR3 spans 15 amino acids. The CDR3 bases are TGTGCCAGCAGCGTATCTAGCGGGGGGGCGAGGGAGCAGTACTTC. Its protein is CASSVSSGGAREQYF.

The chain is built from TRBV7-6 and TRBJ1-2; the match to TRBD1 covers 11 bases. CDR3 length: 15 residues. CDR1 SGHVS and CDR2 FNYEAQ come from the germline V gene. The J segment lost 2 bases and the V segment lost 1 base, leaving 0 bases of the junction unmatched. This chain's CDR3 is CASSLGTGGNYGYTF. In nucleotides, the CDR3 is TGTGCCAGCAGCTTAGGGACAGGGGGCAACTATGGCTACACCTTC. The full variable domain, rest sourced from reference TRBV7-6 and TRBJ1-2, is GAGVSQSPRYKVTKRGQDVALRCDPISGHVSLYWYRQALGQGPEFLTYFNYEAQQDKSGLPNDRFSAERPEGSISTLTIQRTEQRDSAMYRCASSLGTGGNYGYTFGSGTRLTVV.

J is TRBJ1-2 and V is TRBV6-1; 7 bases match TRBD1. The CDR3 has 15 residues. V was clipped by 7 bases and J by 8 bases; unmatched bases: 16. Germline-derived CDR1 and CDR2 are MNHNS and SASEGT. Written as DNA, the CDR3 is TGTGCCAGCACCCCTGGGGGGACAGTGGCCGGCGGCTACACCTTC. It yields the protein CASTPGGTVAGGYTF.

This chain connects TRBV6-6 to TRBJ1-5, with D maybe TRBD1 (6 bases). CDR3 size: 14 residues. V was trimmed by 5 bases and J by 6 bases, leaving 14 bases between them. Germline loops: CDR1 MNHNY, CDR2 SVGAGI (reference sequence). This CDR3 reads CASSSGGASQPQHF. Here the CDR3 DNA reads TGTGCCAGCAGTAGCGGGGGGGCGAGTCAGCCCCAGCATTTT.

Concerning this clone itself: Because it lacks the conserved phenylalanine or tryptophan at the end, this CDR3 is likely a read error. The DNA is omitted, as the CDR3 cannot be located on it reliably, and the CDR3 follows TCRdb's listing. The V and J genes are TRBV20-1 and TRBJ1-1; TRBD1 is taken as the D call from the table, unchecked against the DNA. Germline-derived CDR1 and CDR2 are DFQATT and SNEGSKA (reference sequence). The CDR3 has 11 amino acids, counting both end residues. The CDR3 sequence is CSAREWTEAIL.

This chain uses TRBV9 with TRBJ2-2, with 13 bases lining up with TRBD2. Germline assignment: CDR1 SGDLS and CDR2 YYNGEE. The CDR3 contains 14 residues. V dropped 4 bases and J dropped 6; count of bases not matched to a gene: 0. CDR3 region: CASSTSGGAGELFF. The CDR3 nucleotides are TGTGCCAGCAGCACTAGCGGGGGGGCCGGGGAGCTGTTTTTT.

The chain is built from TRBV19 and TRBJ1-1; 7 nucleotides match TRBD1. Germline V gene data show CDR1 as LNHDA and CDR2 as SQIVND (reference sequence). The CDR3 is 15 amino acids. V trimming: 7 bases; J trimming: 0 bases; junction bases outside the gene matches: 8. CDR3 protein: CASNGQEQLNTEAFF. For the CDR3, the DNA is TGTGCCAGTAACGGACAGGAGCAATTGAACACTGAAGCTTTCTTT.

V and J are TRBV5-1 and TRBJ1-1; D uncertain. The V gene's germline CDR1 is SGHRS and CDR2 YFSETQ. The CDR3 runs to 14 residues. V lost 4 bases and J lost 0, with 10 bases in between. The CDR3 loop is CASSADGMNTEAFF. The CDR3 DNA is TGCGCCAGCAGCGCGGACGGGATGAACACTGAAGCTTTCTTT.

This chain joins TRBV9 and TRBJ1-6, with D possibly matching TRBD1 (5 bases). The CDR3 loop spans 14 amino acids. With 0 bases removed from V and 6 bases from J, the gap between germline ends came to 7 bases. Germline loops: CDR1 SGDLS, CDR2 YYNGEE. The CDR3, as DNA: TGTGCCAGCAGCGTAGCGACAGCTAATTCACCCCTCCACTTT. Translating gives CASSVATANSPLHF. Based on the CDR3 plus reference TRBV9 and TRBJ1-6, the full variable domain is DSGVTQTPKHLITATGQRVTLRCSPRSGDLSVYWYQQSLDQGLQFLIQYYNGEERAKGNILERFSAQQFPDLHSELNLSSLELGDSALYFCASSVATANSPLHFGNGTRLTVT.

The chain joins TRBV6-5 to TRBJ1-4; TRBD1 matches at 8 bases. Losses at the gene ends were 2 bases for V and 7 bases for J; bases not matched to a gene: 9. Germline CDR1 and CDR2: MNHEY and SVGAGI. The CDR3 loop spans 16 amino acids. In nucleotides, the CDR3 is TGTGCCAGCAGTTACCGGGTAACAGGGGGGAGTGAAAAACTGTTTTTT. It yields the protein CASSYRVTGGSEKLFF.

The V call is TRBV27, the J call TRBJ1-5; D perhaps matches TRBD1 (5 bases). The germline CDR1 and CDR2 sequences are MNHEY and SMNVEV (reference sequence). CDR3 length: 13 residues. Trimming took off 6 bases at V and 7 bases at J, with 13 bases between the two ends. The CDR3 here is CASSSDMGQPQHF. The CDR3 DNA sequence: TGTGCCAGCAGCTCGGACATGGGCCAGCCCCAGCATTTT.

The DNA for the CDR3 is TGTGCCAGCAGCTTGGCCGACAGGGTGTCCTACGAGCAGTACTTC. Its translation: CASSLADRVSYEQYF. The rearrangement links TRBV5-4 to TRBJ2-7; 7 bases are shared with TRBD1. Trimming at V came to 0 bases and at J to 1 base, leaving 4 bases not matched to a gene. The germline V gene encodes CDR1 SGHNT and CDR2 YYREEE (reference sequence). The length of the CDR3 is 15 residues.

The chain couples TRBV10-3 to TRBJ1-5, with TRBD1 identical over 10 bases. The V gene's germline CDR1 is ENHRY and CDR2 SYGVKD. V was clipped by 3 bases and J by 4 bases; unmatched bases: 6. This CDR3 is 16 amino acids long. The CDR3 DNA follows: TGTGCCATCAGTGAAGAGACAGGGGGCGATAATCAGCCCCAGCATTTT. Encoded protein: CAISEETGGDNQPQHF.